The 25 T cell receptor beta chains reported below all come from one sample, sequenced in a study of T cell responses to AZD1222 COVID-19 vaccine. TCRdb keeps only in-frame clones here, not all; method: immunoSEQ multiplex PCR. The sample lists roughly 150,000 clones; about 89% were seen once. Specimen: peripheral blood, collected 28 days after the second AZD1222 dose. The receptors come from an adult who received the AZD1222 COVID-19 vaccine.

The chain recombines TRBV21-1 with TRBJ2-7; TRBD1, as called in the table, went unchecked against the DNA. TRBV21-1 is a known pseudogene. The CDR3 totals 14 residues. The DNA of the CDR3 is TGTGCCAGCAACCACAGGGGCCCCACCTACGAGCAGTACTTC. The encoded protein is CASNHRGPTYEQYF.

This chain links TRBV10-3 with TRBJ1-5; D unresolved. V gave up 5 bases and J gave up 6 bases, with 14 bases separating them. The CDR3 is made up of 14 amino acids. Germline CDR1 reads ENHRY; CDR2 reads SYGVKD. As DNA, the CDR3 is TGTGCCATCAGTAAACAGCAGCTAAGTCAGCCCCAGCATTTT. Residues: CAISKQQLSQPQHF.

The chain employs TRBV6-2 or TRBV6-3 and TRBJ2-2; TRBD1 matches 9 bases. The CDR3 spans 18 residues. Germline loops: CDR1 MNHEY, CDR2 SVGEGT. With V trimmed by 1 base and J by 6 bases, 12 bases remained unmatched. This CDR3 reads CASSYLGSGTGTAGELFF. The CDR3, as DNA: TGTGCCAGCAGTTACTTAGGATCCGGGACAGGGACGGCCGGGGAGCTGTTTTTT.

The CDR3 is CASSPLSSGSPTDTQYF. The DNA of the CDR3 is TGTGCCAGCAGCCCCCTTTCTAGCGGCTCACCCACAGATACGCAGTATTTT. The J gene is TRBJ2-3, the V gene TRBV9, with 7 positions matching TRBD2. V shed 4 bases, J shed 2 bases, and the junction held 13 bases outside the gene matches. Germline V gene sequence: CDR1 SGDLS, CDR2 YYNGEE. The CDR3 spans 17 residues. Full variable domain (rest looked up from reference TRBV9 and TRBJ2-3): DSGVTQTPKHLITATGQRVTLRCSPRSGDLSVYWYQQSLDQGLQFLIQYYNGEERAKGNILERFSAQQFPDLHSELNLSSLELGDSALYFCASSPLSSGSPTDTQYFGPGTRLTVL.

The rearrangement uses TRBV7-8 and TRBJ2-7; 11 bases match TRBD2. The CDR3 extends over 14 amino acids. V shed 2 bases, J shed 12 bases, and the junction held 9 bases outside the gene matches. Germline values: CDR1 SGHVS, CDR2 FQNEAQ. CDR3 sequence (DNA): TGTGCCAGCAGCTTATCTAGCGGGGGGCCGGGGTCGTACTTC. As protein: CASSLSSGGPGSYF.

The rearrangement joins TRBV2 to TRBJ2-3; D call uncertain. The CDR3 spans 13 residues. In germline, CDR1 is SNHLY, CDR2 FYNNEI. Trimming took 10 bases from V and 0 from J, leaving 11 bases between them. CDR3 region: CATHGTSTDTQYF. The CDR3 nucleotides are TGTGCCACCCACGGCACTAGCACAGATACGCAGTATTTT.

This clone was seen only a few times. The rearrangement joins TRBV27 to TRBJ1-6; 8 nucleotides line up with TRBD1. The V and J ends lost 6 bases and 0 bases, in that order; junction bases with no gene match: 7. Germline V gene data show CDR1 as MNHEY and CDR2 as SMNVEV (reference sequence). The CDR3 totals 17 residues. CDR3 DNA: TGTGCCAGCAGATTTACAGGGGGGGGCTCCTATAATTCACCCCTCCACTTT. Its protein is CASRFTGGGSYNSPLHF.

CDR3 amino acids: CASSYGKGVNTEAFF. Here the CDR3 DNA reads TGTGCCAGCAGTTACGGTAAAGGAGTGAACACTGAAGCTTTCTTT. This chain uses TRBV6-5 with TRBJ1-1; D not certain. The germline V gene encodes CDR1 MNHEY and CDR2 SVGAGI. The CDR3 extends over 15 amino acids. Trimming left V 2 bases short and J 0 bases short, with 10 bases between.

This clone appeared a single time. Other DNA variants within this sample encode the same CDR3. The V call is TRBV5-1, the J call TRBJ2-7, with unresolved D. Germline lookup yields CDR1 SGHRS and CDR2 YFSETQ. Trimming stripped 0 bases from V and 3 bases from J, with 7 bases between. CDR3 length: 13 amino acids. CDR3 sequence (DNA): TGCGCCAGCAGCTTGGTATCGGGCTACGAGCAGTACTTC. Translation: CASSLVSGYEQYF.

V gene TRBV7-8 combines with J gene TRBJ1-4; no clear D. Germline V gene sequence: CDR1 SGHVS, CDR2 FQNEAQ. CDR3 length equals 16 residues. Trimming removed 2 bases from V and 8 bases from J, with 18 bases in between. The CDR3 loop reads CASSLRPRVGSEKLFF. CDR3 DNA sequence: TGTGCCAGCAGCTTAAGGCCCCGGGTAGGATCGGAAAAACTGTTTTTT.

The CDR3 region has the DNA TGTGCCAGCAGTTCCCCGACTAGCGGGAGGGAGACCCAGTACTTC. Protein sequence: CASSSPTSGRETQYF. This chain connects TRBV6-6 to TRBJ2-5, with TRBD2 identical over 13 bases. The junction had 4 bases not matched to a gene; V was cut back by 4 bases and J by 5 bases. The CDR3 runs 15 residues. CDR1 is MNHNY, CDR2 SVGAGI, per germline (reference sequence).

V is TRBV2 and J is TRBJ1-4; D perhaps matches TRBD1 (5 bases). Germline-derived CDR1 and CDR2 are SNHLY and FYNNEI. This CDR3 spans 13 amino acids. Trimming shortened V by 6 bases and J by 7 bases, and 12 bases separated the two germline ends. CDR3 residues: CASSEGLVEKLFF. The CDR3 nucleotides read TGTGCCAGCAGCGAGGGGTTGGTTGAAAAACTGTTTTTT.

The V and J genes are TRBV24-1 and TRBJ2-3; 11 bases match TRBD1. Trimming removed 3 bases from V and 5 bases from J; junction bases left unmatched: 3. The CDR3 is made up of 15 amino acids. Germline CDR1 reads KGHDR; CDR2 reads SFDVKD. CDR3 sequence reads: CATSDRTGGIDTQYF. In DNA form, the CDR3 reads TGTGCCACCAGTGATAGGACAGGGGGCATAGATACGCAGTATTTT.

The chain carries TRBV20-1 and TRBJ1-1; no firm D call. The V end lost 4 bases, the J end lost 5 bases, and 8 bases lay between the germline ends. Germline CDR1 reads DFQATT; CDR2 reads SNEGSKA (reference sequence). The CDR3 is 11 residues long. CDR3: CSANGRTEAFF. CDR3 nucleotide sequence: TGCAGTGCTAACGGGAGGACTGAAGCTTTCTTT.

The chain carries TRBV18 and TRBJ2-7; TRBD1 agrees at 9 bases. Looked up from germline, CDR1 is KGHSH and CDR2 is LQKENI. The CDR3 length is 14 residues. With 4 bases clipped from V and 3 bases from J, the junction kept 4 bases outside the gene matches. The CDR3 sequence is CASSQGTGIYEQYF. For the CDR3, the DNA is TGTGCCAGCTCACAAGGGACAGGGATCTACGAGCAGTACTTC. Looking up the rest from reference TRBV18 and TRBJ2-7 gives the full variable domain: NAGVMQNPRHLVRRRGQEARLRCSPMKGHSHVYWYRQLPEEGLKFMVYLQKENIIDESGMPKERFSAEFPKEGPSILRIQQVVRGDSAAYFCASSQGTGIYEQYFGPGTRLTVT.

This clone was detected once. The chain recombines TRBV15 with TRBJ1-2; possibly TRBD1 for D (6 bases). The V and J ends lost 6 bases and 1 base respectively, with 21 bases between them. Germline assignment: CDR1 LNHNV and CDR2 YYDKDF (reference sequence). The CDR3 is made up of 17 amino acids. Here the CDR3 DNA reads TGTGCCACCAGTCCGATTAAGGGGGACGGGGATAACTATGGCTACACCTTC. Its translation is CATSPIKGDGDNYGYTF. Using reference TRBV15 and TRBJ1-2 for the parts outside the CDR3, the full variable domain is DAMVIQNPRYQVTQFGKPVTLSCSQTLNHNVMYWYQQKSSQAPKLLFHYYDKDFNNEADTPDNFQSRRPNTSFCFLDIRSPGLGDTAMYLCATSPIKGDGDNYGYTFGSGTRLTVV.

The rearrangement joins TRBV11-3 to TRBJ2-7, with D possibly TRBD2 on 6 matching bases. Between the trimmed V and J ends, which lost 5 bases and 3 bases, there was a span of 14 bases. Germline loops: CDR1 SGHNT, CDR2 YENEEA. The CDR3 contains 14 residues. CDR3 region: CASSPRGSNYEQYF. In nucleotides, the CDR3 is TGTGCCAGCAGCCCCCGGGGGAGTAACTACGAGCAGTACTTC.

The rearrangement uses TRBV19 and TRBJ1-2; the match to TRBD1 covers 7 bases. The length of the CDR3 is 13 residues. The V gene end was trimmed by 10 bases and the J gene end by 6 bases; junction bases not matched to a gene: 11. CDR1 and CDR2 (germline): LNHDA, SQIVND (reference sequence). CDR3 nucleotide sequence: TGTGCCACCTTCGACAGGGTGCGAGATGGCTACACCTTC. It is translated as CATFDRVRDGYTF.

The V gene is TRBV25-1, the J gene TRBJ1-4; 12 bases agree with TRBD1. From germline, CDR1 is MGHDK and CDR2 SYGVNS. The CDR3 has 15 residues. V lost 4 bases, J lost 7 bases, and 4 bases stayed unmatched. The CDR3 sequence is CASSAPGQGAEKLFF. The CDR3 nucleotides are TGTGCCAGCAGTGCCCCGGGACAGGGGGCTGAAAAACTGTTTTTT.

V and J are TRBV5-1 and TRBJ1-4; the D gene is possibly TRBD1 (6 bases). V was cut by 4 bases and J by 8 bases, with 12 bases left in between. This CDR3 spans 13 amino acids. Germline V lookup: CDR1 SGHRS, CDR2 YFSETQ. Here the CDR3 DNA reads TGCGCCAGCAGCGAACAGGGTGGGGAAAAACTGTTTTTT. This codes for CASSEQGGEKLFF.

The V gene is TRBV15, the J gene TRBJ2-3; TRBD2 agrees at 10 bases. Trimming cost V 5 bases and J 4 bases; bases outside gene matches: 9. From germline, CDR1 is LNHNV and CDR2 YYDKDF (reference sequence). This CDR3 is built from 16 residues. The CDR3 DNA reads as TGTGCCACCAGCTTTTTAAAGCGGGGGGGCGCAGATACGCAGTATTTT. Protein sequence: CATSFLKRGGADTQYF.

This rearrangement joins TRBV27 to TRBJ1-2, with D perhaps TRBD1 (6 bases). The V gene lost 5 bases and the J gene lost 5 bases, with 15 bases spanning the gap. The CDR3 extends over 14 amino acids. Looked up from germline, CDR1 is MNHEY and CDR2 is SMNVEV (reference sequence). Here the CDR3 DNA reads TGTGCCAGCAGTCGACAGGTCGGTTCTTATGGCTACACCTTC. Translating it yields CASSRQVGSYGYTF.

Here the CDR3 DNA reads TGTGCCAGCAGTTTCGGGACTCATTCACCCCTCCACTTT. It translates to CASSFGTHSPLHF. The chain has TRBV12-3 or TRBV12-4 and TRBJ1-6, with a weak D call TRBD1 (5 bases). The CDR3 consists of 13 residues. V was shortened by 3 bases and J by 8 bases, with 8 bases between the two germline ends.

The chain uses TRBV4-1 and TRBJ2-1; D uncertain. This CDR3 has 16 amino acids. From germline, CDR1 is MGHRA and CDR2 YSYEKL. Trimming removed 0 bases from V and 0 bases from J, with 9 bases in between. For the CDR3, the DNA is TGCGCCAGCAGCCAAGATCTTACCTTCTCCTACAATGAGCAGTTCTTC. Its protein product is CASSQDLTFSYNEQFF.

The V call is TRBV25-1, the J call TRBJ2-1; TRBD2 is a possible D gene (6 bases). The CDR3 sequence is 11 residues long. Trimming took off 6 bases at V and 10 bases at J, with 10 bases between the two ends. The germline V gene encodes CDR1 MGHDK and CDR2 SYGVNS. The CDR3 loop is CASSGGKEQFF. The CDR3 DNA sequence: TGTGCCAGCAGCGGAGGGAAAGAGCAGTTCTTC.